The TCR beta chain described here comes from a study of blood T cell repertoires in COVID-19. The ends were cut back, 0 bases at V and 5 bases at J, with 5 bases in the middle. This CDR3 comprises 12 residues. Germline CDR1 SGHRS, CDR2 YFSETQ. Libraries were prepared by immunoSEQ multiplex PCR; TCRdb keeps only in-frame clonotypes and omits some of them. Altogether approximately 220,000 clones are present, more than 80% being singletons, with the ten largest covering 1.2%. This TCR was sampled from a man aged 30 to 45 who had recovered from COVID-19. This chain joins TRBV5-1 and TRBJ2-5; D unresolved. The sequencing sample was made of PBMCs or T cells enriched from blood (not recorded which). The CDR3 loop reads CASSLVLETQYF. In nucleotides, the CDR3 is TGCGCCAGCAGCTTGGTATTGGAGACCCAGTACTTC.